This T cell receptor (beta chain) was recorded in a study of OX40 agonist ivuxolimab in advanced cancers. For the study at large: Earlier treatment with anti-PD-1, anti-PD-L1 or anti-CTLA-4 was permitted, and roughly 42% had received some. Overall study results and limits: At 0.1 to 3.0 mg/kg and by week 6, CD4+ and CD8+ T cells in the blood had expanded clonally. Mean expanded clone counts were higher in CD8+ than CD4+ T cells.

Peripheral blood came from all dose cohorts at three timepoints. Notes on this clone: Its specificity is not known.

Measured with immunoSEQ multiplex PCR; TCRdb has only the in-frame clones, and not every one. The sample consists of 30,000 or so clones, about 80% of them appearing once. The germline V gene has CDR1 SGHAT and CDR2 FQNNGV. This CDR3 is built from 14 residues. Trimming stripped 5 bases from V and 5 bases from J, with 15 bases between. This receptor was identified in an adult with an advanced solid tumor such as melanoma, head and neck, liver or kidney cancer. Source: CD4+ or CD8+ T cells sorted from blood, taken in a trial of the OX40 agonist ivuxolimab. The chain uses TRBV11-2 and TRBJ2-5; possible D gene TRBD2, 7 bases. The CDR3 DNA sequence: TGTGCCAGCAGCCTTTTGGGGGGGGCGGAGACCCAGTACTTC. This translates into CASSLLGGAETQYF.